This TCR beta chain was recorded in a study of blood T cell repertoires in COVID-19. Study as a whole: COVID-19 samples, acute and convalescent, were from the United States, Italy and Spain.

Original processing methods: Amplification of reference gene primers was used by the study to estimate nucleated cell counts. Some clones are missing from TCRdb's copy, which holds only in-frame ones; the method was immunoSEQ multiplex PCR. The V and J calls and the clone size are those of that table, but D and trimming were determined from the DNA. The sample includes 250,000 to 400,000 clones, roughly 90% of them seen just once. The CDR3 is made up of 17 amino acids. The junction had 7 bases not matched to a gene; V was cut back by 1 base and J by 6 bases. Germline values: CDR1 LGHDT, CDR2 YNNKEL (reference sequence).

V and J are TRBV3-1 (or the pseudogene TRBV3-2) and TRBJ1-5; 12 bases map to TRBD1. Source material: peripheral blood. The receptor's source is a woman between 25 and 40 years old with COVID-19, enrolled during active disease. CDR3 amino acids: CASSQGSGTGGSQPQHF. Written as DNA, the CDR3 is TGTGCCAGCAGCCAAGGGTCCGGGACAGGGGGCTCTCAGCCCCAGCATTTT.